The next 23 T cell receptor beta chains were all read from a single sample in a study of blood T cell repertoires in COVID-19. Clones were read by immunoSEQ multiplex PCR, and TCRdb kept only the in-frame ones, dropping some. The data hold 650,000 to 800,000 clones, with more than 80% observed a single time. The sequenced sample was peripheral blood. The source of these receptors is a woman between 18 and 29 years old with acute or convalescent COVID-19.

The chain links TRBV20-1 to TRBJ2-3; 10 bases agree with TRBD2. The V segment lost 3 bases and the J segment 5 bases; nucleotides outside the gene matches: 8. In germline, CDR1 is DFQATT, CDR2 SNEGSKA (reference sequence). The CDR3 contains 15 residues. The CDR3: CSASRVAGGRDTQYF. The CDR3 coding sequence is TGCAGTGCTAGTCGGGTAGCGGGGGGTAGAGATACGCAGTATTTT.

This rearrangement joins TRBV23-1 to TRBJ1-2; D possibly corresponds to TRBD1 (6 bases). TRBV23-1 is designated an ORF whose function remains uncertain. CDR3 length: 15 amino acids. V gave up 1 base and J gave up 8 bases, with 17 bases separating them. For the CDR3, the DNA is TGCGCCAGCAGTCAATACCGAACAGGGCCTCCCGGCTACACCTTC. Its translation: CASSQYRTGPPGYTF.

The V gene is TRBV5-6, the J gene TRBJ1-2; D gene uncertain. The V gene lost 0 bases and the J gene lost 4 bases, with 7 bases spanning the gap. The CDR3 covers 13 residues. CDR1 is SGHDT, CDR2 YYEEEE, per germline. The chain's CDR3 is CASSLVLVYGYTF. The DNA of the CDR3 is TGTGCCAGCAGCTTGGTACTGGTCTATGGCTACACCTTC. Together with reference TRBV5-6 and TRBJ1-2, the CDR3 gives the full variable domain: DAGVTQSPTHLIKTRGQQVTLRCSPKSGHDTVSWYQQALGQGPQFIFQYYEEEERQRGNFPDRFSGHQFPNYSSELNVNALLLGDSALYLCASSLVLVYGYTFGSGTRLTVV.

This chain connects TRBV10-3 to TRBJ2-1, with 9 bases fitting TRBD1. Germline V gene data show CDR1 as ENHRY and CDR2 as SYGVKD. CDR3 length: 14 amino acids. V lost 2 bases and J lost 10; bases outside the gene matches: 6. The CDR3 DNA reads as TGTGCCATCAGTGAGAAGGGACAGGGTAAGGAGCAGTTCTTC. It specifies CAISEKGQGKEQFF.

This sequence joins TRBV29-1 and TRBJ2-5, with D perhaps TRBD1 (5 bases). Germline values: CDR1 SQVTM, CDR2 ANQGSEA. The CDR3 has 13 residues. V lost 1 base to trimming and J lost 3 bases, with 9 bases between them. CDR3: CSVEAGNEETQYF. In nucleotides, the CDR3 is TGCAGCGTTGAAGCAGGGAATGAAGAGACCCAGTACTTC. Full variable domain (rest looked up from reference TRBV29-1 and TRBJ2-5): SAVISQKPSRDICQRGTSLTIQCQVDSQVTMMFWYRQQPGQSLTLIATANQGSEATYESGFVIDKFPISRPNLTFSTLTVSNMSPEDSSIYLCSVEAGNEETQYFGPGTRLLVL.

The chain recombines TRBV3-1 (or the pseudogene TRBV3-2) with TRBJ1-1, with 7 positions matching TRBD1. Germline loops: CDR1 LGHDT, CDR2 YNNKEL (reference sequence). The ends lost 0 bases at V and 5 bases at J; junction bases unmatched: 9. The CDR3 loop spans 16 amino acids. The CDR3 DNA is TGTGCCAGCAGCCAAGATTCAAGGGGGCGCTTGACTGAAGCTTTCTTT. Translated: CASSQDSRGRLTEAFF.

The chain is built from TRBV5-1 and TRBJ2-7, with D tentatively TRBD1 (6 bases). V dropped 0 bases and J dropped 5 bases, with 12 bases sitting between them. CDR1 SGHRS and CDR2 YFSETQ come from the germline V gene. This CDR3 is 14 amino acids long. The CDR3 sequence is CASSLDRGFDEQYF. The CDR3 bases are TGCGCCAGCAGCTTGGATAGGGGGTTCGACGAGCAGTACTTC.

V usage is TRBV3-1 (or the pseudogene TRBV3-2) and J usage is TRBJ1-2, with D unclear. Between the trimmed V and J ends, which lost 0 bases and 2 bases, there was a span of 13 bases. This CDR3 region has 16 residues. Germline CDR1 and CDR2: LGHDT and YNNKEL (reference sequence). CDR3 sequence: CASSQDRPGFNYGYTF. In DNA, the CDR3 is TGTGCCAGCAGCCAAGACCGTCCGGGTTTCAACTATGGCTACACCTTC.

This chain connects TRBV24-1 to TRBJ1-2; 8 nucleotides agree with TRBD1. V shed 3 bases and J 2 bases; nucleotides not matched to a gene: 4. There are 15 residues in the CDR3. Looked up from germline, CDR1 is KGHDR and CDR2 is SFDVKD. The CDR3 DNA follows: TGTGCCACCAGTGATCACAGGGGGTCCAACTATGGCTACACCTTC. Its protein is CATSDHRGSNYGYTF.

The chain employs TRBV19 and TRBJ1-2; 8 positions agree with TRBD1. The CDR3 is 15 amino acids. Germline V gene lookup returns CDR1 LNHDA and CDR2 SQIVND (reference sequence). J was trimmed by 8 bases and V by 9 bases; bases with no gene match: 17. CDR3 sequence: CASDDPRGPVRGYTF. CDR3 nucleotide sequence: TGTGCCAGCGATGACCCCAGGGGGCCCGTCCGGGGCTACACCTTC.

CDR3 DNA sequence: TGTGCCAGCAGCTTAGATGTGGGCGATATTCGGACAGGAAGATACTACGAGCAGTACTTC. It encodes CASSLDVGDIRTGRYYEQYF. The chain recombines TRBV11-2 with TRBJ2-7; 7 nucleotides align to TRBD1. The ends lost 0 bases at V and 3 bases at J; junction bases unmatched: 20. CDR3 length: 20 residues. Germline-derived CDR1 and CDR2 are SGHAT and FQNNGV.

V is TRBV3-1 (or the pseudogene TRBV3-2) and J is TRBJ1-2, with D possibly being TRBD1 (6 bases). Germline V gene lookup returns CDR1 LGHDT and CDR2 YNNKEL (reference sequence). Trimming shortened V by 1 base and J by 0 bases, and 12 bases separated the two germline ends. The CDR3 spans 16 residues. CDR3 nucleotide sequence: TGTGCCAGCAGCCAAGGACAGGATCCATCTAACTATGGCTACACCTTC. Protein: CASSQGQDPSNYGYTF.

The rearrangement links TRBV20-1 to TRBJ2-1; unclear D gene. This CDR3 is 10 amino acids long. Germline V gene data show CDR1 as DFQATT and CDR2 as SNEGSKA (reference sequence). DNA for the CDR3: TGCAGCGTCTCGGTTAATGAGCAGTTCTTC. This sequence encodes CSVSVNEQFF.

The rearrangement uses TRBV7-2 and TRBJ2-1; tentative D call: TRBD2 (6 bases). V lost 7 bases and J lost 0, with 13 bases in between. Per the germline V gene, CDR1 is SGHTA and CDR2 is FQGNSA. This CDR3 region has 15 residues. CDR3 protein: CASNAGPFSYNEQFF. The CDR3 coding sequence is TGTGCCAGCAACGCGGGGCCCTTCTCCTACAATGAGCAGTTCTTC.

This clone was recorded only once. The chain couples TRBV9 to TRBJ1-1, with a possible D match to TRBD1 (5 bases). Germline-derived CDR1 and CDR2 are SGDLS and YYNGEE. CDR3 size: 14 residues. V shed 0 bases and J shed 5 bases, with 11 bases lying between them. CDR3 sequence: CASSVEGAMTEAFF. CDR3 in DNA: TGTGCCAGCAGCGTAGAAGGGGCTATGACTGAAGCTTTCTTT.

V is TRBV9 and J is TRBJ1-1, with D possibly matching TRBD1 (6 bases). Trimming took 0 bases from V and 5 from J, leaving 14 bases between them. This CDR3 spans 15 amino acids. Per the germline V gene, CDR1 is SGDLS and CDR2 is YYNGEE. The CDR3, as DNA: TGTGCCAGCAGCGTAGGGGGGACATCATTAACTGAAGCTTTCTTT. Its translation: CASSVGGTSLTEAFF.

The rearrangement joins TRBV28 to TRBJ1-1; D not resolved. The V gene's germline CDR1 is MDHEN and CDR2 SYDVKM. The CDR3 is 14 amino acids. The V gene lost 5 bases and the J gene lost 8 bases, with 18 bases spanning the gap. CDR3: CASSPTSVYTEAFF. Written as DNA, the CDR3 is TGTGCCAGCAGTCCCACCTCCGTCTATACGGAAGCTTTCTTT.

V is TRBV6-4 and J is TRBJ2-4, with 10 bases lining up with TRBD2. This CDR3 comprises 15 residues. Trimming cost V 0 bases and J 7 bases; bases outside gene matches: 3. Germline V gene data show CDR1 as MRHNA and CDR2 as SNTAGT. The DNA for the CDR3 is TGTGCCAGCAGTGACTCTTCTAGCGGGGGTAACATTCAGTACTTC. Translation gives CASSDSSSGGNIQYF.

The J gene is TRBJ1-5, the V gene TRBV2, with 7 bases fitting TRBD1. Germline V gives CDR1 SNHLY, CDR2 FYNNEI. The CDR3 totals 14 residues. V was pared by 4 bases and J by 4 bases, with 4 bases of the junction left unmatched. The CDR3 DNA reads as TGTGCCAGCAGTGGGCAACAGGGGAATCAGCCCCAGCATTTT. It encodes CASSGQQGNQPQHF.

V is TRBV6-1 and J is TRBJ1-3, with D possibly TRBD1 on 5 matching bases. V dropped 1 base and J dropped 3 bases, with 7 bases sitting between them. CDR3 size: 14 residues. The V gene's germline CDR1 is MNHNS and CDR2 SASEGT. This chain's CDR3 is CASSEGRVGNTIYF. In nucleotides, the CDR3 is TGTGCCAGCAGTGAAGGCAGGGTTGGAAACACCATATATTTT.

CDR3: CASSTGQGLQTQYF. In DNA, the CDR3 is TGTGCCAGCAGCACGGGACAGGGATTGCAGACCCAGTACTTC. This chain joins TRBV5-4 and TRBJ2-5; TRBD1 matches 9 bases. This CDR3 has 14 amino acids. Germline V gene sequence: CDR1 SGHNT, CDR2 YYREEE (reference sequence). The ends lost 4 bases at V and 6 bases at J; junction bases unmatched: 7.

The chain joins TRBV5-4 to TRBJ1-6, with D possibly matching TRBD1 (6 bases). The CDR3 runs 17 residues. Trimming stripped 5 bases from V and 4 bases from J, with 19 bases between. From germline, CDR1 is SGHNT and CDR2 YYREEE (reference sequence). The CDR3 sequence: CASSRDILFGYNSPLHF. In nucleotides, the CDR3 is TGTGCCAGCAGTCGGGACATCCTTTTTGGGTATAATTCACCCCTCCACTTT.

This chain links TRBV18 with TRBJ2-3; TRBD1 is a possible D gene (6 bases). The CDR3 length is 15 residues. V lost 2 bases and J 3 bases, leaving 12 bases between the germline ends. CDR1 and CDR2 from the germline V gene are KGHSH and LQKENI. The CDR3 DNA reads TGTGCCAGCTCACCATTTATGGGGGCGACAGATACGCAGTATTTT. Protein sequence: CASSPFMGATDTQYF.